This T cell receptor beta chain was found in a study of T and B cells in COVID-19 patients. Study background: Peripheral blood came from COVID-19 patients with active infection or after recovery. Recovered patients mostly had mild to moderate COVID-19 managed as outpatients.

CDR3 length equals 14 residues. J was trimmed by 4 bases and V by 0 bases; bases with no gene match: 2. CDR1 is SGHTA and CDR2 is FQGNSA in the germline V gene. Multiplex PCR with BIOMED2 TRB-A/B primer pools amplified TRB rearrangements. Via MiXCR, TCRdb re-called the multiplex PCR reads, giving one row per CDR3 protein. Among about 15,000 distinct CDR3 sequences listed, about 29% were seen once. Blood genomic DNA input for TRB amplification was about 240-550 ng. General observations from the study: Patients with COVID-19 reportedly showed strongly skewed T cell receptor beta variable and joining gene usage.

Concerning this clonotype: The antigen remains undetermined.

This clonotype originated in a human donor who had recovered from COVID-19. The sequencing sample was made of blood. V and J are TRBV7-2 and TRBJ2-5; 7 nucleotides agree with TRBD1. CDR3 protein: CASSLAYRGETQYF. The CDR3 nucleotides read TGTGCCAGCAGCTTAGCGTACAGGGGAGAGACCCAGTACTTC. Supplemented by reference TRBV7-2 and TRBJ2-5, the full variable domain reads GAGVSQSPSNKVTEKGKDVELRCDPISGHTALYWYRQSLGQGLEFLIYFQGNSAPDKSGLPSDRFSAERTGGSVSTLTIQRTQQEDSAVYLCASSLAYRGETQYFGPGTRLLVL.